This TCR beta chain derives from a study of T cell repertoires in cytomegalovirus infection. Study as a whole: Public TCR beta signatures were indicative of both CMV infection and a matching HLA type.

This clonotype was found many times. A single record per CDR3 protein comes from TCRdb applying MiXCR to the reads. This sample has some 300,000 distinct CDR3 sequences, with roughly 9.3% found just once. This CDR3 spans 13 amino acids. The germline V gene has CDR1 LNHDA and CDR2 SQIVND (reference sequence). Trimming shortened V by 5 bases and J by 7 bases, and 12 bases separated the two germline ends. Sequencing was carried out using PBMCs. The source is a human donor in good health (CMV status not recorded). Some clones in this sample may be carry-over from other donors' samples. The chain links TRBV19 to TRBJ2-1; D is perhaps TRBD2 (6 bases). The CDR3 loop is CASSPGEGNEQFF. As DNA, the CDR3 is TGTGCCAGTAGTCCGGGGGAAGGTAATGAGCAGTTCTTC.